One and the same sample provided the 3 T cell receptor beta chains below, sequenced in a study of CD8 T cells in Susac syndrome. A quantity of about 0.5 to 1 ug RNA underwent reverse transcription using random hexamers. TCRdb re-called the immunoSEQ multiplex PCR reads with MiXCR, one entry per CDR3 protein. Of 150,000 to 200,000 distinct CDR3 sequences in the sample, under 97% are singletons; the top ten hold approximately 0.1%. Sequenced sample: CD4+ T cells from PBMCs. Every receptor here comes from a human donor with Susac syndrome.

This rearrangement joins TRBV7-3 to TRBJ2-5; weak D call: TRBD2 (5 bases). The V gene lost 2 bases and the J gene lost 2 bases, with 9 bases spanning the gap. Germline assignment: CDR1 SGHTA and CDR2 FQGTGA. The CDR3 length is 14 residues. The CDR3 bases are TGTGCCAGCAGCTTATTAGCGCAACAAGAGACCCAGTACTTC. Its translation: CASSLLAQQETQYF.

The chain combines TRBV11-3 with TRBJ1-6; no clear D gene. This CDR3 spans 13 amino acids. Looked up from germline, CDR1 is SGHNT and CDR2 is YENEEA. V was shortened by 5 bases and J by 9 bases, with 11 bases between the two germline ends. CDR3 bases: TGTGCCAGCAGCACGCATCAGAGTTCACCCCTCCACTTT. Its translation is CASSTHQSSPLHF.

This clonotype was recorded only once. The rearrangement links TRBV7-2 to TRBJ2-3, with D possibly being TRBD1 or TRBD2 (5 bases each). CDR1 is SGHTA, CDR2 FQGNSA, per germline. Trimming pared 5 bases from V and 4 bases from J, leaving 16 bases between. This CDR3 is built from 15 residues. The DNA of the CDR3 is TGTGCCAGCAGCCCGCGGGCACCCAGGGCAGATACGCAGTATTTT. This codes for CASSPRAPRADTQYF.